The source of this TCR beta chain is a study of OX40 agonist ivuxolimab in advanced cancers. The wider study: The diagnoses of dose-escalation patients were hepatocellular carcinoma, melanoma, renal cell or head and neck cancer. Allowance was made for prior anti-PD-1, anti-PD-L1 or anti-CTLA-4 therapy, and roughly 40% had some. Overall study findings and caveats: Clones of CD4+ and CD8+ blood T cells grew by week 6 at doses of 0.1 to 3.0 mg/kg.

Germline CDR1 reads MNHEY; CDR2 reads SMNVEV (reference sequence). This CDR3 comprises 14 residues. V gave up 6 bases and J gave up 2 bases, with 13 bases separating them. This clone was observed a few times. The antigen remains undetermined. Enrollment shut out patients with autoimmune disease history or systemic immunosuppression. Method: immunoSEQ multiplex PCR; TCRdb's copy keeps in-frame clones and lacks some. This table holds around 80,000 clones, roughly 84% found once. Sequencing was performed on CD4+ or CD8+ T cells sorted from blood, taken in a trial of the OX40 agonist ivuxolimab. The TCR originated in an adult with an advanced solid tumor such as melanoma, head and neck, liver or kidney cancer. This rearrangement joins TRBV27 to TRBJ1-2; D perhaps matches TRBD1 (5 bases). In DNA form, the CDR3 reads TGTGCCAGCAGCCAGACAGTCCCGAACTATGGCTACACCTTC. It codes for CASSQTVPNYGYTF.